This record concerns one T cell receptor (beta chain) sequence. The antigen is undetermined. The data derive from a study of OX40 agonist ivuxolimab in advanced cancers. Data came from immunoSEQ multiplex PCR; TCRdb stores just in-frame clones and leaves some out. The data hold 50,000 to 65,000 clones, with 85% to 95% observed a single time. Overall study findings and caveats: Expanded peripheral T cells had an undetermined antigen specificity. CD8+ T cells averaged more expanded clones than CD4+. The study observed clonal expansion of CD4+ and CD8+ blood T cells by week 6 at 0.1 to 3.0 mg/kg.

The starting material was CD4+ or CD8+ T cells sorted from blood, obtained in a trial of the OX40 agonist ivuxolimab. This receptor was identified in an adult with an advanced solid tumor such as melanoma, head and neck, liver or kidney cancer.

CDR3 sequence: CASRETGGGNQPQHF. Written as DNA, the CDR3 is TGTGCCAGTAGGGAGACAGGGGGAGGCAATCAGCCCCAGCATTTT. The chain recombines TRBV19 with TRBJ1-5; TRBD1 aligns across 9 bases. Per germline, CDR1 LNHDA and CDR2 SQIVND (reference sequence). This CDR3 spans 15 amino acids. The V segment lost 6 bases and the J segment 2 bases; nucleotides outside the gene matches: 5.